The rows below give T cell receptor beta chains drawn from one sample of a study of T cells in Graves' hyperthyroidism and ophthalmopathy. TCRdb redid the calling of the multiplex PCR reads with MiXCR, one entry per CDR3 protein. The table lists roughly 500,000 distinct CDR3 sequences, about 46% of them singletons. The sequencing sample was made of peripheral blood or thyroid tissue (not recorded which). The receptor source for this set is an adult woman with Graves' disease, either hyperthyroidism or ophthalmopathy (not recorded which). CDR3s leave out the opening cysteine and the closing phenylalanine or tryptophan. Clone sizes are given selectively: once, few, many, or a class where the clone is expanded.

j_gene: TRBJ1-4; v_gene: TRBV12-3/TRBV12-4; abundance: many; CDR3aa: ASRTGMANEKLF
j_gene: TRBJ2-1; v_gene: TRBV20-1; abundance: .; CDR3aa: SAPTSGSGNEQF
j_gene: TRBJ2-3; v_gene: TRBV5-1; abundance: .; CDR3aa: ASSLFSDASTDTQY
j_gene: TRBJ1-2; v_gene: TRBV15; abundance: many; CDR3aa: ATSRGGAYGYT
j_gene: TRBJ1-2; v_gene: TRBV15; abundance: few; CDR3aa: ATSSPGQSNYGYT
j_gene: TRBJ1-3; v_gene: TRBV10-3; abundance: .; CDR3aa: AISERGGSSGNTIY
j_gene: TRBJ2-7; v_gene: TRBV7-9; abundance: .; CDR3aa: ASMRSSYEQY
j_gene: TRBJ1-1; v_gene: TRBV7-8; abundance: .; CDR3aa: ASSLGLDTEAF
j_gene: TRBJ2-7; v_gene: TRBV10-3; abundance: .; CDR3aa: AITAGTVDYEQY
j_gene: TRBJ1-1; v_gene: TRBV24-1; abundance: once; CDR3aa: ATSDLDRVTEAF
j_gene: TRBJ2-7; v_gene: TRBV5-1; abundance: many; CDR3aa: ASSLEAYEQY
j_gene: TRBJ2-7; v_gene: TRBV5-1; abundance: .; CDR3aa: ASSGTSGRARLLYEQY
j_gene: TRBJ2-2; v_gene: TRBV19; abundance: many; CDR3aa: ASRAAGNTGELF
j_gene: TRBJ2-5; v_gene: TRBV20-1; abundance: many; CDR3aa: SARDLGTGITEGETQY
j_gene: TRBJ1-5; v_gene: TRBV12-3/TRBV12-4; abundance: many; CDR3aa: ASSFDGGQPQH
j_gene: TRBJ2-3; v_gene: TRBV6-1; abundance: .; CDR3aa: ASSAGDTQY
j_gene: TRBJ2-3; v_gene: TRBV5-1; abundance: .; CDR3aa: ASRWTSGSTDTQY
j_gene: TRBJ2-6; v_gene: TRBV25-1; abundance: .; CDR3aa: ASGTDRGESGANVLT
j_gene: TRBJ1-3; v_gene: TRBV15; abundance: once; CDR3aa: ATSPLDRSSGNTIY
j_gene: TRBJ1-5; v_gene: TRBV6-5; abundance: few; CDR3aa: ASSPTGEGPYQPQH
j_gene: TRBJ1-2; v_gene: TRBV29-1; abundance: .; CDR3aa: SLEPSGGYT
j_gene: TRBJ1-1; v_gene: TRBV19; abundance: .; CDR3aa: ASSPTAAEAF
j_gene: TRBJ2-5; v_gene: TRBV10-3; abundance: few; CDR3aa: ATSDFRGRADETQY
j_gene: TRBJ1-1; v_gene: TRBV12-3/TRBV12-4; abundance: .; CDR3aa: ASRTGGSLTEAF
j_gene: TRBJ2-7; v_gene: TRBV7-9; abundance: few; CDR3aa: ASSPGTEQY
j_gene: TRBJ2-7; v_gene: TRBV12-5; abundance: few; CDR3aa: ASGTRDRPPNEQY
j_gene: TRBJ2-7; v_gene: TRBV11-2; abundance: many; CDR3aa: ASSPSPQDEQY
j_gene: TRBJ2-5; v_gene: TRBV28; abundance: few; CDR3aa: ASSPSGSGNKETQY
j_gene: TRBJ2-7; v_gene: TRBV5-1; abundance: many; CDR3aa: ASSLTGTGFYEQY
j_gene: TRBJ2-7; v_gene: TRBV7-2; abundance: .; CDR3aa: ASSLDSQGLSQY
j_gene: TRBJ1-5; v_gene: TRBV19; abundance: .; CDR3aa: ASSINTQKTQH
j_gene: TRBJ2-1; v_gene: TRBV19; abundance: once; CDR3aa: ASSIGGYQRLF
j_gene: TRBJ2-1; v_gene: TRBV20-1; abundance: many; CDR3aa: SARAQTGRWFWEQF
j_gene: TRBJ2-2; v_gene: TRBV2; abundance: many; CDR3aa: ASRILRELF
j_gene: TRBJ2-7; v_gene: TRBV20-1; abundance: many; CDR3aa: SARDFSGPGYEQY
j_gene: TRBJ2-2; v_gene: TRBV5-1; abundance: many; CDR3aa: ATRDLTTGELF
j_gene: TRBJ2-1; v_gene: TRBV10-3; abundance: .; CDR3aa: AIRAALNLNEQF